The 15 T cell receptor beta chains below were found in one sample sequenced in a study of cytomegalovirus exposure and HLA in healthy donors. 60 Vbeta and 13 Jbeta primers were used in PCR. The protocol was immunoSEQ multiplex PCR, while the TCRdb copy is restricted to in-frame clones and leaves out a portion. The sample has 190,000 or so clones; roughly four fifths are singletons. Sequences were obtained from PBMCs. These receptors originate from a man aged 50 to 60 in good health and CMV-seronegative.

V is TRBV28 and J is TRBJ1-5; 9 positions match TRBD1. Germline CDR1 MDHEN, CDR2 SYDVKM. The V and J ends lost 2 bases and 2 bases, in that order; junction bases with no gene match: 4. The CDR3 consists of 16 residues. The CDR3 sequence: CASSLMGQGRNQPQHF. The CDR3 coding sequence is TGTGCCAGCAGTTTAATGGGACAGGGCCGCAATCAGCCCCAGCATTTT.

The V and J genes are TRBV19 and TRBJ2-2; D remains unclear. The CDR3 totals 15 residues. Trimming took off 8 bases at V and 6 bases at J, with 19 bases between the two ends. Germline CDR1 and CDR2: LNHDA and SQIVND (reference sequence). CDR3 residues: CASLDWSIRPGELFF. The CDR3 DNA follows: TGTGCCAGTCTCGACTGGTCAATCCGCCCCGGGGAGCTGTTTTTT.

In its sample, this clone was seen a few times. The rearrangement uses TRBV5-4 and TRBJ2-4, with 15 bases lining up with TRBD2. CDR1 is SGHNT, CDR2 YYREEE, per germline (reference sequence). J was trimmed by 6 bases and V by 3 bases; bases with no gene match: 1. The CDR3 consists of 15 residues. CDR3 nucleotide sequence: TGTGCCAGCAGCTGGGGACTAGCGGGAGGAAACATTCAGTACTTC. This codes for CASSWGLAGGNIQYF.

This sequence joins TRBV7-2 and TRBJ2-3; D not resolved. Trimming cost V 2 bases and J 6 bases, with 6 bases left between them. The germline V gene has CDR1 SGHTA and CDR2 FQGNSA. The CDR3 totals 12 residues. The CDR3 nucleotides read TGTGCCAGCAGCTTATATCAGGATACGCAGTATTTT. Its translation: CASSLYQDTQYF.

This clone has only one observation. V gene TRBV4-3 combines with J gene TRBJ2-3, with TRBD1 as a possible D gene (5 bases). Between the trimmed V and J ends, which lost 3 bases and 2 bases, there was a span of 9 bases. In germline, CDR1 is LGHNA, CDR2 YSLEER. The CDR3 loop spans 14 amino acids. Here the CDR3 reads CASSQLGDTDTQYF. Here the CDR3 DNA reads TGCGCCAGCAGCCAGCTAGGGGACACAGATACGCAGTATTTT.

The gene calls are TRBV5-4 and TRBJ2-5; perhaps TRBD2 as D (6 bases). Per the germline V gene, CDR1 is SGHNT and CDR2 is YYREEE (reference sequence). Trimming pared 4 bases from V and 2 bases from J, leaving 12 bases between. This CDR3 spans 14 amino acids. The CDR3: CASSVGGGQETQYF. In DNA form, the CDR3 reads TGTGCCAGCAGCGTGGGTGGGGGGCAAGAGACCCAGTACTTC.

The chain combines TRBV7-2 with TRBJ1-5; maybe TRBD1 (5 bases). Germline V lookup: CDR1 SGHTA, CDR2 FQGNSA. Trimming took off 5 bases at V and 0 bases at J, with 11 bases between the two ends. The CDR3 has 15 residues. The CDR3 protein is CASSKQVDSNQPQHF. The CDR3 nucleotides are TGTGCCAGCAGCAAACAGGTGGATAGCAATCAGCCCCAGCATTTT. Based on the CDR3 plus reference TRBV7-2 and TRBJ1-5, the full variable domain is GAGVSQSPSNKVTEKGKDVELRCDPISGHTALYWYRQSLGQGLEFLIYFQGNSAPDKSGLPSDRFSAERTGGSVSTLTIQRTQQEDSAVYLCASSKQVDSNQPQHFGDGTRLSIL.

The chain links TRBV18 to TRBJ2-3, with D tentatively TRBD2 (6 bases). V was pared by 5 bases and J by 4 bases, with 16 bases between. Germline V CDR1 and CDR2: KGHSH, LQKENI. The CDR3 contains 15 residues. CDR3 sequence reads: CASSRELSGADTQYF. The CDR3 DNA is TGTGCCAGCTCAAGGGAGCTTAGCGGCGCAGATACGCAGTATTTT.

The V call is TRBV23-1, the J call TRBJ2-7; a weak D match, TRBD1 (6 bases). TRBV23-1 belongs to the ORF category, with a function that is uncertain. The CDR3 contains 15 residues. The ends were cut back, 4 bases at V and 0 bases at J, with 13 bases in the middle. The CDR3 nucleotides are TGCGCCAGCAGTCCCCATGACAGGAACTCCTACGAGCAGTACTTC. The encoded protein is CASSPHDRNSYEQYF.

The chain is built from TRBV7-2 and TRBJ2-7; TRBD2 matches 9 bases. Per the germline V gene, CDR1 is SGHTA and CDR2 is FQGNSA. V dropped 2 bases and J dropped 6; count of bases not matched to a gene: 20. The CDR3 is 19 residues long. CDR3 DNA sequence: TGTGCCAGCAGCTTAATGGCACAGGGGTTTGCGGGGGGGACGCCCGAGCAGTACTTC. Translation gives CASSLMAQGFAGGTPEQYF.

The chain has TRBV11-3 and TRBJ2-5, with a weak D call TRBD1 (5 bases). The V and J ends lost 1 base and 5 bases respectively, with 11 bases between them. Germline-derived CDR1 and CDR2 are SGHNT and YENEEA. This CDR3 contains 14 residues. The chain's CDR3 is CASSLGGQGETQYF. For the CDR3, the DNA is TGTGCCAGCAGCTTAGGCGGACAAGGGGAGACCCAGTACTTC.

The chain recombines TRBV28 with TRBJ2-3; 8 nucleotides line up with TRBD2. Looked up from germline, CDR1 is MDHEN and CDR2 is SYDVKM. This CDR3 spans 13 amino acids. The J segment lost 4 bases and the V segment lost 8 bases, leaving 5 bases of the junction unmatched. The CDR3 DNA reads as TGTGCCAGCGGAGCGGGAGTCCCAGATACGCAGTATTTT. This codes for CASGAGVPDTQYF.

The rearrangement uses TRBV10-1 and TRBJ1-2, with 9 bases lining up with TRBD1. From germline, CDR1 is WNHNN and CDR2 SYGVQD (reference sequence). J gave up 1 base and V 8 bases, and 8 bases lay outside the gene matches. The length of the CDR3 is 15 residues. CDR3 loop: CASDFNRGLNYGYTF. In nucleotides, the CDR3 is TGCGCCAGCGATTTCAACAGGGGGCTTAACTATGGCTACACCTTC.

This chain uses TRBV5-5 with TRBJ1-5, with D possibly matching TRBD1 (6 bases). CDR3 length: 14 residues. Germline-derived CDR1 and CDR2 are SGHKS and YYEKEE (reference sequence). The germline V and J ends were trimmed by 2 bases and 4 bases, with 10 bases remaining between them. This CDR3 reads CASSFQDRNQPQHF. The CDR3 DNA is TGTGCCAGCAGCTTTCAAGACAGGAATCAGCCCCAGCATTTT.

Comment on this clone: At one of its ends the junction is not consistent with the germline gene, which may arise from a read error. The chain employs TRBV7-7 and TRBJ2-5; TRBD2 agrees at 13 bases. Looked up from germline, CDR1 is SSHAT and CDR2 is FNYEAQ (reference sequence). The CDR3 runs 16 residues. In nucleotides, the CDR3 is TGTGCTAGCAGCAAAGGACTAGCGGGGGCACAAGAGACCCAGTACTTC. This sequence encodes CASSKGLAGAQETQYF.